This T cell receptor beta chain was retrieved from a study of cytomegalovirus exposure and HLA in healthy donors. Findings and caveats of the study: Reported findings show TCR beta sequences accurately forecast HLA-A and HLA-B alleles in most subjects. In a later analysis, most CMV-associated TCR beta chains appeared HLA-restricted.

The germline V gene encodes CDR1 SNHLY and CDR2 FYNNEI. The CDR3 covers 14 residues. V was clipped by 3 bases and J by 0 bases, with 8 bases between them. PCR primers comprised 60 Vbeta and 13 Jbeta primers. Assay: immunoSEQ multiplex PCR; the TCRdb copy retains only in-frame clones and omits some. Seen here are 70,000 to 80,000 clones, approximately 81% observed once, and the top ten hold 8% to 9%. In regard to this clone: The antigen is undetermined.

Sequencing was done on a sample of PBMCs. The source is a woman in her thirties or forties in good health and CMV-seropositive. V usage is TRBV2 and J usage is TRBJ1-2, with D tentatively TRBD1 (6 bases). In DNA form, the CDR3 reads TGTGCCAGCAGTGACAGGGGAGCTAACTATGGCTACACCTTC. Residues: CASSDRGANYGYTF.